The sequence of this T cell receptor beta chain was determined in a study of PD-1 blockade in mismatch repair-deficient tumors. Produced via immunoSEQ multiplex PCR; TCRdb's table is partial and in-frame only. The table lists around 25,000 clones, about 83% of them singletons, with 20% in the top ten. This material consisted of peripheral blood, taken 12 weeks after starting pembrolizumab. The sequence came from an adult with mismatch repair-deficient cancer.

CDR3 DNA: TGTGCCAGCAGCCCAAACCTTGCTGAGCAGTTCTTC. It encodes CASSPNLAEQFF. This sequence joins TRBV9 and TRBJ2-1; no clear D gene. CDR3 length equals 12 residues. Trimming pared 4 bases from V and 9 bases from J, leaving 11 bases between. Per the germline V gene, CDR1 is SGDLS and CDR2 is YYNGEE.